These T cell receptor beta chains were read from a single sample in a study of glioma-infiltrating T cells. MiXCR, applied by TCRdb to the multiplex PCR reads, yields one record per CDR3 protein. The sample lists 400,000 or so distinct CDR3 sequences, about 40% seen once, with more than 10% in the top ten. Sequenced material: glioma tissue, nonneoplastic brain tissue, or PBMCs (not recorded which). These receptors all come from a human donor with low-grade glioma or glioblastoma, undergoing nonglioma brain surgery, or in good health (not recorded which). Both conserved end residues are part of each CDR3.

v_call	j_call	cdr3_aa
TRBV6-2/TRBV6-3	TRBJ2-3	CASSYEGSSAQYF
TRBV20-1	TRBJ1-1	CSAPKTMGTEAFF
TRBV28	TRBJ2-5	CASIQGGLKKTQYF
TRBV15	TRBJ2-5	CATSYAVATQETQYF
TRBV20-1	TRBJ2-1	CSAREVGPNEQFF
TRBV27	TRBJ2-7	CASSLFMQGRQYF
TRBV20-1	TRBJ2-2	CSARDISENTGELFF
TRBV20-1	TRBJ2-3	CSAKLAGETDTQYF
TRBV7-2	TRBJ1-2	CASSIGQFYGHTF
TRBV20-1	TRBJ2-3	CSARDPGRWSDTQYF
TRBV5-1	TRBJ1-1	CASSRTVNTEAFF
TRBV15	TRBJ2-5	CATSRVLLETQYF
TRBV7-3	TRBJ2-4	CASSLGTSDANIQYF
TRBV20-1	TRBJ2-7	CSASPPGLAGSYEQYF
TRBV20-1	TRBJ2-3	CSASRGSGTDTQYF
TRBV28	TRBJ2-3	CASTVNTDTQYF
TRBV28	TRBJ1-5	CASTYGRDTQPQHF
TRBV6-2/TRBV6-3	TRBJ1-1	CASSYDGGWGLNTEAFF
TRBV9	TRBJ2-3	CASSVDGRGVNTDTQYF
TRBV24-1	TRBJ2-3	CATSEQGFAQYF
TRBV28	TRBJ2-1	CASSWAGLAQVGSDEQSF
TRBV28	TRBJ2-7	CASSFGSESSYEQYF
TRBV6-5	TRBJ1-2	CARSLTARGYTF
TRBV7-2	TRBJ2-7	CASSLLGGAPYEQYF
TRBV15	TRBJ2-2	CATSRDKEPTGELFF
TRBV6-2/TRBV6-3	TRBJ2-1	CASSSAGAVRDHEQFF
TRBV11-3	TRBJ2-7	CASSVGTGEQYF
TRBV4-2	TRBJ1-5	CASSQDGGGEQPQHF
TRBV4-1	TRBJ2-7	CASSQDWAGIAYEQYF
TRBV11-1	TRBJ2-1	CASSLTSGEYNEQLF
TRBV28	TRBJ2-5	CASSPTDGQETQYF
TRBV4-1	TRBJ2-1	CASSQLAGNYNEQFF
TRBV19	TRBJ1-1	CASSHPSGTGTTLNTEAFF
TRBV6-1	TRBJ2-3	CASSGTSGYSTDTQYF
TRBV27	TRBJ2-7	CASSPLDQSSEQYF
TRBV5-1	TRBJ2-3	CASSLGQSGDTQYF
TRBV28	TRBJ1-1	CASSYGTRYTEAFF
TRBV5-4	TRBJ2-7	CTSSQDRGVVLAYF
TRBV28	TRBJ1-5	CASSLGEPQHF
TRBV28	TRBJ1-1	CAGGMTGANEAFF
TRBV6-1	TRBJ2-7	CAISPIRGASYNEQYF
TRBV2	TRBJ2-7	CASSQGQGAPYEQYF
TRBV27	TRBJ2-7	CASSLRVFDEQYF
TRBV6-2/TRBV6-3	TRBJ2-4	CASSSAVLRWGKNIQYF
TRBV25-1	TRBJ2-2	CASAREGPTGELFF
TRBV7-2	TRBJ1-2	CASSPLRMYAGYTF
TRBV18	TRBJ2-1	CASSRGTGGSNEQFF
TRBV2	TRBJ1-1	CASPGYMNTEAFF
TRBV7-2	TRBJ2-6	CASSPPVFGANVLTF